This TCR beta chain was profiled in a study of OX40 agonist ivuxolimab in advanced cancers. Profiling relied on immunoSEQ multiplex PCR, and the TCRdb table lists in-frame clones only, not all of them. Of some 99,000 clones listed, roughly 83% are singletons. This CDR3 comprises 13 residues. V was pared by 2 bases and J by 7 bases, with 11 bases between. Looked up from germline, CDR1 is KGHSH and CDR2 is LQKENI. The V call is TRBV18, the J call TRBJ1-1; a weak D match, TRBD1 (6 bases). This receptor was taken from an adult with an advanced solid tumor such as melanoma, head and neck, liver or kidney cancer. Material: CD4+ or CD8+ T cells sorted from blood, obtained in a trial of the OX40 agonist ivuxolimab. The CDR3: CASSPNTGREAFF. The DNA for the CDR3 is TGTGCCAGCTCACCAAATACAGGGCGTGAAGCTTTCTTT. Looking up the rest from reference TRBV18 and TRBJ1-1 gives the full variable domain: NAGVMQNPRHLVRRRGQEARLRCSPMKGHSHVYWYRQLPEEGLKFMVYLQKENIIDESGMPKERFSAEFPKEGPSILRIQQVVRGDSAAYFCASSPNTGREAFFGQGTRLTVV.